The 22 T cell receptor beta chains listed next were all sequenced from one sample in a study of technical replicates of blood from several donors. Only in-frame clones appear in the TCRdb table, and some are missing; sequencing was by immunoSEQ multiplex PCR. This sample carries around 83,000 clones, roughly 94% of them seen once, and the ten largest clones take over 0.25%. Specimen: T cells isolated from PBMCs. The receptors come from a human donor in good health.

This chain uses TRBV6-6 with TRBJ1-1; D gene ambiguous. Trimming took 6 bases from V and 1 from J, leaving 9 bases between them. CDR1 is MNHNY and CDR2 is SVGAGI in the germline V gene (reference sequence). The CDR3 runs 13 residues. This CDR3 is CASRTDWNTEAFF. CDR3 bases: TGTGCCAGCAGAACCGACTGGAACACTGAAGCTTTCTTT.

The chain uses TRBV27 and TRBJ1-1, with 8 bases matching TRBD1. Germline V gives CDR1 MNHEY, CDR2 SMNVEV (reference sequence). This CDR3 contains 15 residues. Trimming removed 5 bases from V and 2 bases from J; junction bases left unmatched: 7. The CDR3 DNA is TGTGCCAGCAGTAAGAGGACAGGGCCCAACACTGAAGCTTTCTTT. This encodes CASSKRTGPNTEAFF.

V usage is TRBV6-5 and J usage is TRBJ1-2; D is unresolved. The germline gives CDR1 MNHEY, CDR2 SVGAGI. This CDR3 is 15 amino acids long. Trimming cost V 5 bases and J 4 bases, with 17 bases left between them. DNA for the CDR3: TGTGCCAGCAGTCCCCGACACGGCCTCGGCTATGGCTACACCTTC. Translating it yields CASSPRHGLGYGYTF.

This sequence joins TRBV6-1 and TRBJ1-2, with D unclear. Germline V gene lookup returns CDR1 MNHNS and CDR2 SASEGT. CDR3 length: 11 residues. V lost 7 bases and J 4 bases, leaving 7 bases between the germline ends. CDR3 amino acids: CASTYFYGYTF. CDR3 DNA: TGTGCCAGCACCTATTTCTATGGCTACACCTTC.

CDR3: CASREGPSYEQYF. DNA for the CDR3: TGTGCCAGCCGGGAGGGGCCTTCCTACGAGCAGTACTTC. The chain combines TRBV6-6 with TRBJ2-7; 8 nucleotides line up with TRBD2. V shed 8 bases and J 1 base; nucleotides not matched to a gene: 4. The CDR3 is 13 residues long. CDR1 MNHNY and CDR2 SVGAGI come from the germline V gene (reference sequence).

The chain recombines TRBV28 with TRBJ1-2, with D hard to call. This CDR3 has 13 residues. Per germline, CDR1 MDHEN and CDR2 SYDVKM. V lost 8 bases, J lost 4 bases, and 14 bases lay in between. The CDR3 nucleotides are TGTGCCAGCGAGACTCCGGTGGGCTATGGCTACACCTTC. Its protein product is CASETPVGYGYTF.

The gene calls are TRBV29-1 and TRBJ1-2; 9 nucleotides match TRBD1. V trimming: 7 bases; J trimming: 8 bases; junction bases outside the gene matches: 14. Germline V gives CDR1 SQVTM, CDR2 ANQGSEA. This CDR3 spans 14 amino acids. In nucleotides, the CDR3 is TGCAGCGAACACCCGGGACAGGGTGATGTCGGCTACACCTTC. Translation gives CSEHPGQGDVGYTF.

V gene TRBV4-1 combines with J gene TRBJ2-7; TRBD2 agrees at 8 bases. Trimming at V came to 2 bases and at J to 4 bases, leaving 7 bases not matched to a gene. The CDR3 runs to 15 residues. Germline CDR1 is MGHRA and CDR2 is YSYEKL. The CDR3 nucleotides are TGCGCCAGCAGCCAAAGCGGGAGTATGAGGTACGAGCAGTACTTC. Residues: CASSQSGSMRYEQYF.

J is TRBJ1-1 and V is TRBV6-5; tentatively, D is TRBD1 (5 bases). The CDR3 consists of 13 residues. CDR1 is MNHEY and CDR2 is SVGAGI in the germline V gene. Between the trimmed V and J ends, which lost 2 bases and 7 bases, there was a span of 11 bases. CDR3 nucleotide sequence: TGTGCCAGCAGTTACCCTAGTACAGGTGAAGCTTTCTTT. Translated, it gives CASSYPSTGEAFF.

The V and J genes are TRBV6-5 and TRBJ1-4; 8 nucleotides line up with TRBD1. Germline values: CDR1 MNHEY, CDR2 SVGAGI. Trimming cost V 6 bases and J 8 bases; bases outside gene matches: 8. The CDR3 is made up of 14 amino acids. The CDR3 DNA sequence: TGTGCCAGCAGGGATGGACAGGGTCTAGAAAAACTGTTTTTT. As protein: CASRDGQGLEKLFF.

The chain employs TRBV2 and TRBJ2-5; D unresolved. V lost 7 bases and J 2 bases, leaving 5 bases between the germline ends. Germline V lookup: CDR1 SNHLY, CDR2 FYNNEI. CDR3 length: 11 amino acids. CDR3 amino acids: CASTLQETQYF. The DNA of the CDR3 is TGTGCCAGCACCCTTCAAGAGACCCAGTACTTC.

This clone was detected once. The rearrangement joins TRBV28 to TRBJ2-4, with 7 bases aligning to TRBD1. CDR1 and CDR2 from the germline V gene are MDHEN and SYDVKM. This CDR3 spans 14 amino acids. The V segment lost 6 bases and the J segment 5 bases; nucleotides outside the gene matches: 7. The CDR3 nucleotides are TGTGCCAGCAGCCCCAGGACAGGAGAAAACATTCAGTACTTC. Its translation: CASSPRTGENIQYF.

The rearrangement uses TRBV25-1 and TRBJ2-1; 7 bases are shared with TRBD2. The CDR3 spans 15 residues. V was clipped by 6 bases and J by 6 bases; unmatched bases: 11. Per the germline V gene, CDR1 is MGHDK and CDR2 is SYGVNS. CDR3 in amino acids: CASSPATSPSNEQFF. CDR3 sequence (DNA): TGTGCCAGCAGCCCAGCGACTAGCCCTAGCAATGAGCAGTTCTTC.

The table lists this clone with a count of one. V and J are TRBV4-1 and TRBJ2-1; possibly TRBD1 for D (8 bases). This CDR3 contains 16 residues. Germline V gene lookup returns CDR1 MGHRA and CDR2 YSYEKL. V lost 1 base and J 5 bases, leaving 15 bases between the germline ends. CDR3 nucleotides: TGCGCCAGCAGCCAAGTAAACAGGGGGGGCCACAATGAGCAGTTCTTC. It yields the protein CASSQVNRGGHNEQFF.

Turning to this clone: At one of its ends the junction is not consistent with the germline gene, which may arise from a read error. The CDR3 sequence: CASTPGQEIYGYTF. CDR3 in DNA: TGTGCCAGCACACCAGGACAGGAGATATATGGCTACACCTTC. V and J are TRBV18 and TRBJ1-2, with TRBD1 matching 7 bases. CDR3 length: 14 residues. Germline loops: CDR1 KGHSH, CDR2 LQKENI.

CDR3 sequence (DNA): TGTGCCAGCAGCCCTAGCGGGAGACGGGAAGATACGCAGTATTTT. Translating gives CASSPSGRREDTQYF. This chain links TRBV5-4 with TRBJ2-3; 10 nucleotides align to TRBD2. After removal of 4 bases from V and 5 bases from J, the junction contained 7 bases not matched to a gene. Germline V gives CDR1 SGHNT, CDR2 YYREEE (reference sequence). This CDR3 region has 15 residues.

This sequence joins TRBV11-2 and TRBJ1-4, with 10 bases lining up with TRBD1. The germline gives CDR1 SGHAT, CDR2 FQNNGV. This CDR3 region has 14 residues. J gave up 8 bases and V 3 bases, and 3 bases lay outside the gene matches. In DNA, the CDR3 is TGTGCCAGCAGCTTCGACAGGGGGCGAGAAAAACTGTTTTTT. Translating it yields CASSFDRGREKLFF.

This chain uses TRBV28 with TRBJ2-5; D possibly corresponds to TRBD1 (5 bases). Trimming took 10 bases from V and 0 from J, leaving 21 bases between them. Germline assignment: CDR1 MDHEN and CDR2 SYDVKM. The CDR3 is 16 residues long. CDR3 loop: CATKWSGQMYQETQYF. The CDR3 region has the DNA TGTGCCACGAAGTGGTCAGGGCAGATGTACCAAGAGACCCAGTACTTC.

The chain carries TRBV19 and TRBJ1-5, with D possibly matching TRBD1 (5 bases). Germline CDR1 is LNHDA and CDR2 is SQIVND (reference sequence). Trimming stripped 3 bases from V and 9 bases from J, with 12 bases between. The CDR3 has 13 residues. The CDR3 protein is CASSMGRARPQHF. DNA for the CDR3: TGTGCCAGTAGTATGGGCAGGGCACGGCCCCAGCATTTT.

This sequence joins TRBV25-1 and TRBJ1-1; D possibly corresponds to TRBD1 (5 bases). Germline V gene lookup returns CDR1 MGHDK and CDR2 SYGVNS. V lost 4 bases and J 11 bases, leaving 14 bases between the germline ends. CDR3 length: 12 amino acids. CDR3 sequence: CASSGTGVGAFF. The DNA of the CDR3 is TGTGCCAGCAGTGGCACGGGGGTCGGGGCTTTCTTT.

A remark on this clone: Compared with germline, one end of the junction differs, possibly owing to a read error. V usage is TRBV7-7 and J usage is TRBJ2-1; TRBD1 matches at 8 bases. Germline V gene lookup returns CDR1 SSHAT and CDR2 FNYEAQ (reference sequence). There are 15 residues in the CDR3. CDR3 coding DNA: TGTGCTAGCAGCTTAGGGCAGGGGGCGCCCAATGAGCAGTTCTTC. It is translated as CASSLGQGAPNEQFF.

Only one count was recorded for this clone. The chain is built from TRBV28 and TRBJ2-7, with 7 bases that match TRBD2. The CDR3 covers 15 residues. J was trimmed by 4 bases and V by 0 bases; bases with no gene match: 6. CDR1 MDHEN and CDR2 SYDVKM come from the germline V gene. DNA of the CDR3: TGTGCCAGCAGTTTATGGGGGGGGAGGGAGTACGAGCAGTACTTC. Translation gives CASSLWGGREYEQYF.